The clone carrying this T cell receptor beta chain was counted once. The data are from a study of blood T cell repertoires in COVID-19. Study overall: Acute and convalescent COVID-19 samples came from the United States, Italy and Spain. T cells, B-cell-depleted T cells, or PBMCs provided the cDNA or gDNA that served as material.

Trimming pared 5 bases from V and 5 bases from J, leaving 15 bases between. The CDR3 has 14 amino acids. Germline V CDR1 and CDR2: SGHTA, FQGNSA. Under the authors' procedure: Reference gene primer amplification gave nucleated cell count estimates. The protocol was immunoSEQ multiplex PCR, while the TCRdb copy is restricted to in-frame clones and leaves out a portion. V, J and clone size are taken as reported in that table, and D and trimming were inferred from the DNA itself. Of approximately 190,000 clones in the sample, approximately 86% were seen once. This receptor was identified in a man in his sixties or seventies with active or convalescent COVID-19. Sequencing input: peripheral blood. The V and J genes are TRBV7-2 and TRBJ2-5; TRBD2 is a possible D gene (6 bases). Here the CDR3 reads CASSVGPGGETQYF. CDR3 DNA sequence: TGTGCCAGCAGCGTAGGTCCCGGAGGGGAGACCCAGTACTTC.